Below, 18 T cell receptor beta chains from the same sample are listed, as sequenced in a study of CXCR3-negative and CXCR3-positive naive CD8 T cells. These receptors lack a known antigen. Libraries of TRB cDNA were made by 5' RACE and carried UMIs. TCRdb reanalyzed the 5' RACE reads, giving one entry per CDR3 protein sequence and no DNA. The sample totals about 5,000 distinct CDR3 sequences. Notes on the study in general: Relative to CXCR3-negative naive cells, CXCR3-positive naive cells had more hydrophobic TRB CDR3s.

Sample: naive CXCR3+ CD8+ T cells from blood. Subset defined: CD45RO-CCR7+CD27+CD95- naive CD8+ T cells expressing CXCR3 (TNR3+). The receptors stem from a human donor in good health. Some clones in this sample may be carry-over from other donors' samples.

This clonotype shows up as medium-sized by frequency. The CDR3 reads CASSYPFSGSRLSYNEQFF. The V call is TRBV6-5, the J call TRBJ2-1; TCRdb outputs TRBD2, but without DNA this stays unchecked. The CDR3 sequence is 19 residues long. Per germline, CDR1 MNHEY and CDR2 SVGAGI.

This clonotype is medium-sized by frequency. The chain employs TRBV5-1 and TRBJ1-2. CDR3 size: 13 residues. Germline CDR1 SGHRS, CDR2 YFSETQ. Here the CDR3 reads CASSSDTNYGYTF.

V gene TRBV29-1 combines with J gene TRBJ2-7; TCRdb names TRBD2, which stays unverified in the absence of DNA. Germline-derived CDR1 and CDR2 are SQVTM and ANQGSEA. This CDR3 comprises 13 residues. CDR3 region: CSVLPLAGDEQYF.

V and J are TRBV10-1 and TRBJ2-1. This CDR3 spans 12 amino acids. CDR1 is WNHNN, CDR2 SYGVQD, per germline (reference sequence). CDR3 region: CASSDGFGEQFF.

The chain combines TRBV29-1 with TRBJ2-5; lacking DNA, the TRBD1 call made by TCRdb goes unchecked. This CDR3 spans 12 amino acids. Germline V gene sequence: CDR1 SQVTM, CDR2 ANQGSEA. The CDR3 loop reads CSVEDWGETQYF.

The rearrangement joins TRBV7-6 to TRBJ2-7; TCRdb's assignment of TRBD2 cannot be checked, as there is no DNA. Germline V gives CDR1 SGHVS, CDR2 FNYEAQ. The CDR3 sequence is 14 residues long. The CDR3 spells CASSRTWGEDEQYF. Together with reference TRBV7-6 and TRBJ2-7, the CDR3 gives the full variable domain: GAGVSQSPRYKVTKRGQDVALRCDPISGHVSLYWYRQALGQGPEFLTYFNYEAQQDKSGLPNDRFSAERPEGSISTLTIQRTEQRDSAMYRCASSRTWGEDEQYFGPGTRLTVT.

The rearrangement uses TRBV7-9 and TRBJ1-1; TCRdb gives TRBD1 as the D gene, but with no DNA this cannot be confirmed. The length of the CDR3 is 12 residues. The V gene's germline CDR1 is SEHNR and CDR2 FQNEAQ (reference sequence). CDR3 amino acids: CASTQGKTEAFF.

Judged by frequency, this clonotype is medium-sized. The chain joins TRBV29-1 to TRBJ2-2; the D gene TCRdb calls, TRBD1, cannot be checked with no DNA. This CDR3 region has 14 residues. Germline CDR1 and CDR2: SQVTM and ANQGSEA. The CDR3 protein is CSVLDRQNTGELFF.

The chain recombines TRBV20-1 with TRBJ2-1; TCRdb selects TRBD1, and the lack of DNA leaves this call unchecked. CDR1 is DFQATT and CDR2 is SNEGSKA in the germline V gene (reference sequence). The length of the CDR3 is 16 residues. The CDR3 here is CSARDQGSSSRDEQFF.

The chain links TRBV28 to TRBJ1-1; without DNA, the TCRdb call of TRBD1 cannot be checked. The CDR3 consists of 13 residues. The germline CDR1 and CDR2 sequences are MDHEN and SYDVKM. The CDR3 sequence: CASSETGATEAFF.

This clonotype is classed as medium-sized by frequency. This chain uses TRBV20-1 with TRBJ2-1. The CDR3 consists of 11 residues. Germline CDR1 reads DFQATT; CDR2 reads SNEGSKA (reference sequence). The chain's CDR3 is CSARKRNEQFF.

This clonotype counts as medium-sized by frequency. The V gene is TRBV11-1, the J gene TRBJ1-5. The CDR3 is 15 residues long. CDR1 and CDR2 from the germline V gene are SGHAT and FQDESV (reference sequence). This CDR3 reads CASSLETASNQPQHF.

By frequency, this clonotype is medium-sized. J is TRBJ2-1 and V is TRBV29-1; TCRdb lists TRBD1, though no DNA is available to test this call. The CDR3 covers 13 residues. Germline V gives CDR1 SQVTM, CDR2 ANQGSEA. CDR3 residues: CSVLTNGGNEQFF.

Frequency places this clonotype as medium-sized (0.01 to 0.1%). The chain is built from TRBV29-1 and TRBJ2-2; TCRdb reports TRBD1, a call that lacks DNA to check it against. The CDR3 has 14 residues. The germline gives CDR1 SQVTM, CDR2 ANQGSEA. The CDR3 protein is CSVVGTVNTGELFF.

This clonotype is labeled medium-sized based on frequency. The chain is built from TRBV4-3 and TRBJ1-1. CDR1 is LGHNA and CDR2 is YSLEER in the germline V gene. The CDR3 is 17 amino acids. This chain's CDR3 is CASSQSLLAAGGTEAFF.

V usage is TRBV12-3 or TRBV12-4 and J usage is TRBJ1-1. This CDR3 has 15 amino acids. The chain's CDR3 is CASSLGEAMNTEAFF.

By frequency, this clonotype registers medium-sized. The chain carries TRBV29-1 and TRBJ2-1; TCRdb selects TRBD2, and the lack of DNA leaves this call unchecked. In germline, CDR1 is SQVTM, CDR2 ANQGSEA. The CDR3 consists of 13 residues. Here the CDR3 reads CSARDYSYNEQFF.

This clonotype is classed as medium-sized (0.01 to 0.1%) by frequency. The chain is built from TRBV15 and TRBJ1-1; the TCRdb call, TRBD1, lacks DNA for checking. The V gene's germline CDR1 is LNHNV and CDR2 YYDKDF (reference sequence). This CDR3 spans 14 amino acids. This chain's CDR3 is CATSKDRANTEAFF.